This T cell receptor (beta chain) was observed in a study of human T cells and chemical hapten exposure. Study details: An area of 2 cm by approximately 2 cm on upper inner arm skin received 2% DPC for sensitization. General study points: The immune response of these alopecia patients might not match healthy individuals'.

MiXCR, run by TCRdb on the RACE reads, gives a single entry per CDR3 protein. The table lists 350,000 to 400,000 distinct CDR3 sequences, less than 6.5% of them singletons. This clonotype came up many times. Its antigen is currently unknown. Time point: pre-sensitization, week 0. Treatment reported: therapeutic diphenylcyclopropenone sensitization with weekly scalp DPC. Germline loops: CDR1 SNHLY, CDR2 FYNNEI. Trimming cost V 2 bases and J 3 bases, with 7 bases left between them. This CDR3 is 13 amino acids long. The receptor comes from a woman in her forties or fifties with alopecia areata. Some clones in this sample may be carry-over from other donors' samples. Specimen: whole blood, collected in connection with sensitization to the hapten diphenylcyclopropenone (DPC). The rearrangement links TRBV2 to TRBJ1-2; D gene unclear. The CDR3 DNA sequence: TGTGCCAGCAGTGAAAGTGGTGACTATGGCTACACCTTC. The encoded protein is CASSESGDYGYTF.